The sequence of this T cell receptor (beta chain) was determined in a study of post-analysis software for immune sequencing data. About the research overall: There were relapsing-remitting, secondary progressive and progressive-relapsing multiple sclerosis among the disease courses included. Overall study results and limits: In patients, five or six TRBV segments were more frequent than in controls, with TRBV5-6, TRBV5-1 and TRBV20-1 among them. By F measure, strong co-clustering occurred among samples prepared in the same batch.

Presence of unique molecular identifiers characterized the TCR beta cDNA libraries. When roughly 0.85 to 11 million T cells were used, they gave roughly 500,000 cDNA molecules. TCRdb re-derived calls from the PCR reads in MiXCR, one entry per CDR3 protein. Of hundreds of thousands of distinct CDR3 sequences in the sample, roughly 29% are singletons; the top ten hold approximately 0.6%. This clonotype was detected many times. Its antigen remains unknown. In germline, CDR1 is SGDLS, CDR2 YYNGEE. With 5 bases removed from V and 8 bases from J, the gap between germline ends came to 5 bases. The CDR3 loop spans 10 amino acids.

The J gene is TRBJ2-1, the V gene TRBV9, with D perhaps being TRBD1 or TRBD2 (5 bases each). This TCR was sampled from a girl aged 5 to 17 with multiple sclerosis. Sequenced sample: blood. This CDR3 is CASRGDEQFF. Here the CDR3 DNA reads TGTGCCAGCAGGGGGGATGAGCAGTTCTTC.